The entry below gives a single T cell receptor beta chain sequence along with its context. The target antigen is unknown. This sample was taken from a study of T-cell memory formation after mild COVID-19. Sample barcodes and UMIs were carried by the TCR alpha and TCR beta cDNA libraries that 5'RACE generated with constant-segment primers. TCRdb redid the calling of the 5' RACE reads with MiXCR, one entry per CDR3 protein. The table has approximately 560,000 distinct CDR3 sequences, approximately 15% seen once. General study points: Clones which contracted sat mainly in CM and EM if CD4+, and in EMRA if CD8+. Among clones contracting day 15 to 85, CD4/CD8 was balanced, whereas later expanders leaned CD4+. Nothing confirmed that second-wave clones peaking on day 37 were specific for SARS-CoV-2.

The CDR3 contains 16 residues. Germline trimming cut 8 bases from V and 0 bases from J; bases unmatched to any gene: 8. CDR1 is SNHLY and CDR2 is FYNNEI in the germline V gene. This chain joins TRBV2 and TRBJ2-3; 10 bases line up with TRBD2. The clonotype comes from an adult woman who had mild COVID-19 (a few samples of this study predate the infection). Cell type and time point are not known. The specimen was PBMCs or a T cell subset sorted from them (not recorded which). In DNA, the CDR3 is TGTGCCAGCGGAAGACTAGCGGGTGCTAGCACAGATACGCAGTATTTT. It encodes CASGRLAGASTDTQYF.